Listed here is a single TCR beta chain. In the original workflow: Cell counts per sample came from amplifying reference gene primers. Sequencing used immunoSEQ multiplex PCR; TCRdb keeps in-frame clones, though not all of them. V, J and clone size are those of that table, while D and trimming were read from the DNA. The sample contains under 130,000 clones, around 84% of which appear only once. These data belong to a study of blood T cell repertoires in COVID-19. The CDR3 covers 14 residues. With 8 bases clipped from V and 6 bases from J, the junction kept 10 bases outside the gene matches. Germline V gene lookup returns CDR1 MNHEY and CDR2 SVGAGI.

This clonotype originated in a woman at least 80 years old with acute or convalescent COVID-19. V gene TRBV6-5 combines with J gene TRBJ1-5; 7 bases line up with TRBD1. Sequencing was done on a sample of peripheral blood. The DNA for the CDR3 is TGTGCCAGCGACCGGGACAGCGTAATTCAGCCCCAGCATTTT. Translation gives CASDRDSVIQPQHF.